This TCR beta chain was recorded in a study of T cell responses to AZD1222 COVID-19 vaccine (dated by TCRdb to about 2021). With respect to the entire study: Because spike-specific TCR depth and breadth did not differ between the two schedules, AZD1222 recipients who got a second dose at roughly 4 weeks were pooled with those who got a second dose at roughly 12 weeks. Enrollment into the trials was organized by age into subgroups of 18-55, 56-69 and 70-plus years, and those subgroups contained approximately 150, 30 and 60 TCR-sequenced participants, respectively. A total of 230 to 250 trial participants underwent TCR sequencing, of whom roughly 210 had received two doses of AZD1222 and about 26 had received two doses of the MenACWY control vaccine.

Details on this clone: The specificity of this receptor is unknown. Base-call qualities are not available, and no considerably larger clone is one nucleotide away.

The CDR3 regions of human TCRbeta chains were subjected to immunosequencing. In the paper's pipeline: TCRs in the repertoires were compared against a reference library of SARS-CoV-2-specific TCRs that had been generated with the MIRA antigen-specificity platform. Breadth was defined as the fraction of unique TCRs that were SARS-CoV-2-associated. Depth was defined as the fraction of total T cells that were SARS-CoV-2-associated. Using the MIRA data, each spike-specific TCR was mapped to the spike region that the TCR reacts to and placed in a CD4 or CD8 class. Log10-transformed breadth and depth values were compared by one-way ANOVA with Sidak's multiple comparisons tests. Held by TCRdb, this immuneACCESS table contains in-frame sequences only and omits some clones. Under half of the omission traces to an unresolved V gene where checked; the cause of the rest is unknown. The V and J calls and clone size come from that table; D and trimming were worked out from the DNA. Present in this sample are 140,000 to 150,000 clones, 90% to 95% of which were seen just once. Around 5.2% of the sample is taken by the ten largest.

Sample time point, as interpreted from the label and publication: baseline before first vaccination. The vaccinee samples were drawn from two UK trials, COV001 and COV002, one of which was a single-blind randomized controlled phase 2/3 trial testing AZD1222 (ChAdOx1 nCoV-19) in healthy adults. For TCRbeta chain sequencing, PBMC samples from trial participants were taken at day 0 and at day 28 after the second dose. Via the germline V gene, CDR1 is SGHTA and CDR2 FQGTGA. Reading from cysteine to phenylalanine, the CDR3 counts 16 amino acids. Only the CDR3 DNA stays, 48 bases, in frame from base 1. Between the V and J ends, shortened by 0 bases and 7 bases respectively, the junction contains 16 bases. What the authors observed across the whole study: Because no day 14 peak-response samples were available, the repertoires could be characterized only after the peak T cell response. Reportedly, close to half of the unique spike-specific TCRs recognized epitopes lying outside the regions that are mutated in the B.1.351 and B.1.1.7 variants. Participants were mostly white British and included more females than males, and it was suggested by the authors that clonal diversity may have been underestimated. CD4 TCRs associated with the vaccine covered the entire spike protein, and the dominant responses were in regions 160-218 and 743-854. After two AZD1222 doses, both the breadth and the depth of spike-specific TCRs were significantly higher than at day 0 and than in MenACWY recipients. Conclusions about previously exposed vaccinees were limited because only six AZD1222 recipients were SARS-CoV-2 seropositive at baseline. In the small 56-69-year group, the increase in depth fell short of significance, most likely because of low power.

This TCR derives from an adult in good health. The rearranged segments are TRBV7-3 and TRBJ2-1; TRBD2 could be the D gene, as 6 bases match. Here the sequenced sample was peripheral blood, taken on day 0 of AZD1222 vaccination. The CDR3 here reads CASSLTVTGVGNEQFF. The DNA sequence reads TGTGCCAGCAGCTTAACCGTAACGGGAGTAGGGAATGAGCAGTTCTTC.